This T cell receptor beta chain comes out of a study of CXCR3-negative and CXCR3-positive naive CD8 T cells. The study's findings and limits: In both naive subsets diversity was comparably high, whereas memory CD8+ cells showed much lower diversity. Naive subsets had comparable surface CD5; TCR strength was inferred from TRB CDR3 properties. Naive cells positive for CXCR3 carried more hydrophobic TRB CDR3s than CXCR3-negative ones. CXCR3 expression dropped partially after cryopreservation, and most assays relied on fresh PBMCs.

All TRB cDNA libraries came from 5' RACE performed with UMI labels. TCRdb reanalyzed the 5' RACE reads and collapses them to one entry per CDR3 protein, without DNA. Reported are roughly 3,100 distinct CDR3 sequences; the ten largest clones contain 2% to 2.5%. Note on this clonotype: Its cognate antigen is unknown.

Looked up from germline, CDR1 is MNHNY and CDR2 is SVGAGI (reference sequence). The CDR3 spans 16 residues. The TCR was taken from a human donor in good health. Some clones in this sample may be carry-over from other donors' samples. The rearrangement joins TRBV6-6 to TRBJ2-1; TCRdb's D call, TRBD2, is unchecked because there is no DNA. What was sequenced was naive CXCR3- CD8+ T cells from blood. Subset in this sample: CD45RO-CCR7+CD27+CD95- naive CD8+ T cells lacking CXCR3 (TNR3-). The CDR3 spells CASSYGASGTYNEQFF.